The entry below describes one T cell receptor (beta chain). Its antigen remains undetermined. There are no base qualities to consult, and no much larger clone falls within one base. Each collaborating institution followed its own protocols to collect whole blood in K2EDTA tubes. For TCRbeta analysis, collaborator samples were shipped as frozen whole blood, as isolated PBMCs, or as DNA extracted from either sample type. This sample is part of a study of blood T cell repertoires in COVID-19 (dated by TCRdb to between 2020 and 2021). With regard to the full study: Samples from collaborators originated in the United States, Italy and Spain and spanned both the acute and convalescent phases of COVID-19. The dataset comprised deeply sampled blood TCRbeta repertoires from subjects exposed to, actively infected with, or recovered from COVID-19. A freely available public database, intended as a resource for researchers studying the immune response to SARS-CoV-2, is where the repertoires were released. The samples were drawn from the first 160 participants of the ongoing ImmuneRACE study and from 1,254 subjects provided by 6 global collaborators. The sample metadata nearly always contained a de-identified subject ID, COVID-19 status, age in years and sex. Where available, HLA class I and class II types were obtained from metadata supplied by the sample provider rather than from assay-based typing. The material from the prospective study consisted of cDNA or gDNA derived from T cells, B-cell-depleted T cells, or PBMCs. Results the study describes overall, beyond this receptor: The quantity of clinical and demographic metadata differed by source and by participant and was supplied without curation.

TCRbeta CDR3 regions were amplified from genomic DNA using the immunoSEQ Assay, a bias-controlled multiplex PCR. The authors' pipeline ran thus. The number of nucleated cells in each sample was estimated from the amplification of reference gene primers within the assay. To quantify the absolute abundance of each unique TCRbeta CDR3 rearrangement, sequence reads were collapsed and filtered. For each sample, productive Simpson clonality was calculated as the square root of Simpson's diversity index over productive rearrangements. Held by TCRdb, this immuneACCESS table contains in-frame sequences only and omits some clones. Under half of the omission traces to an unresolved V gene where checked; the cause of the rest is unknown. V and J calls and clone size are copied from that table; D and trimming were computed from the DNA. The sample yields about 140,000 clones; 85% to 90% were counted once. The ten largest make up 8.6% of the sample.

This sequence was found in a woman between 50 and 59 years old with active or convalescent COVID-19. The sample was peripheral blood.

Read as DNA, the sequence is TGTGCCAGCAGCGCGAACGAGGGGGCAGTTTTTGAAAAACTGTTTTTT. Protein translation: CASSANEGAVFEKLFF. The sequence links TRBV9 to TRBJ1-4; TRBD1 fits 7 bases in the junction. Trimming leaves V shorter by 3 bases and J shorter by 7 bases, with the junction holding 12 bases beyond the gene matches. The CDR3 sequence holds 16 residues, the cysteine and phenylalanine included. The entry retains the CDR3 DNA only, 48 bases that are in frame from base 1. CDR1 is given as SGDLS and CDR2 as YYNGEE, both from the germline V gene.